This entry lists 3 T cell receptor beta chains sequenced from one sample in a study of T-cell reconstitution after alpha-beta-depleted transplantation in children. Construction of the TCRbeta library involved unique molecular identifiers. TCRdb fed the PCR reads into MiXCR, producing one record per CDR3 protein. The table lists roughly 590,000 distinct CDR3 sequences, 15% to 20% of them singletons. The sequencing used PBMCs from the stem cell graft donor, collected from the stem cell graft. The receptors originated from a human donor who donated a stem cell graft to a child with acute myeloid leukemia.

This clonotype was counted only a few times. The V call is TRBV20-1, the J call TRBJ1-5; D gene ambiguous. The V and J ends lost 1 base and 2 bases respectively, with 6 bases between them. The CDR3 consists of 13 residues. The germline CDR1 and CDR2 sequences are DFQATT and SNEGSKA (reference sequence). The CDR3 nucleotides are TGCAGTGCTAGAGCGGTTGGCAATCAGCCCCAGCATTTT. Amino acids: CSARAVGNQPQHF.

This clonotype has a handful of counts. The chain joins TRBV7-9 to TRBJ2-7; 8 bases agree with TRBD1. J was trimmed by 5 bases and V by 4 bases; bases with no gene match: 7. The CDR3 contains 14 residues. Per the germline V gene, CDR1 is SEHNR and CDR2 is FQNEAQ (reference sequence). CDR3 amino acids: CASSYWTGTNEQYV. The CDR3 nucleotides are TGTGCCAGCAGCTACTGGACAGGGACCAACGAGCAGTACGTC.

The sample holds a few counts of this clonotype. V gene TRBV10-3 combines with J gene TRBJ1-2, with 9 nucleotides matching TRBD1. The CDR3 covers 14 residues. CDR1 ENHRY and CDR2 SYGVKD come from the germline V gene. Losses at the gene ends were 6 bases for V and 9 bases for J; bases not matched to a gene: 11. For the CDR3, the DNA is TGTGCCATCAGCGCCGGGACAGGGTTTGTTAGCTACACCTTC. Translating it yields CAISAGTGFVSYTF.